A single sample is the source of the 29 T cell receptor beta chains below, sequenced in a study of tumor and adjacent non-tumor tissue in lung cancer. Three rounds of nested PCR, following a modified ARM-PCR protocol, produced the TCRbeta library. TCRdb reprocessed the multiplex PCR reads with MiXCR, giving one entry per CDR3 protein. The sample includes 120,000 or so distinct CDR3 sequences, about 66% seen only once; the top ten take around 13%. No cell sorting was done before RNA was extracted from the tissue. Sequencing was carried out using lung tumor tissue. The source is a man aged 30 to 45 with non-small cell lung cancer.

This clonotype was detected many times. The chain uses TRBV6-6 and TRBJ2-5; 7 nucleotides match TRBD2. Per germline, CDR1 MNHNY and CDR2 SVGAGI (reference sequence). V lost 7 bases, J lost 4 bases, and 3 bases stayed unmatched. This CDR3 region has 12 residues. CDR3 in DNA: TGTGCCAGCATGGGGGAGGGAGAGACCCAGTACTTC. It is translated as CASMGEGETQYF.

This clonotype has a single count. The junction and the germline gene differ at one end; a read error may be behind it. CDR3 amino acids: CAGSLSHGETKYF. In nucleotides, the CDR3 is TGTGCCGGCAGCTTATCCCACGGGGAGACCAAGTACTTC. This chain uses TRBV11-2 with TRBJ2-5, with D maybe TRBD2 (5 bases). CDR3 length: 13 residues. Germline V gene lookup returns CDR1 SGHAT and CDR2 FQNNGV.

As concerns this clonotype: The CDR3 does not end in the conserved phenylalanine or tryptophan, so this is likely a read error. This sequence joins TRBV5-6 and TRBJ2-5; D unclear. Germline CDR1 reads SGHDT; CDR2 reads YYEEEE. This CDR3 is built from 14 residues. CDR3 residues: CLSSLGWIQETQYL. CDR3 sequence (DNA): TGTCTCAGCAGCCTGGGTTGGATCCAAGAGACCCAGTACTTA.

With respect to this clonotype: Since a much larger clone is just one base distant, this may be a read error. The V gene is TRBV20-1, the J gene TRBJ2-4; D remains ambiguous. The CDR3 is 13 amino acids. CDR1 is DFQATT, CDR2 SNEGSKA, per germline (reference sequence). The CDR3 coding sequence is TGCAATGCTAGAGATCAAAGGGCGGACATTCAGTACTTC. Encoded protein: CNARDQRADIQYF.

On this clonotype: This could be a read error, since a much larger clone is one nucleotide away. This chain links TRBV29-1 with TRBJ1-1; tentative D call: TRBD1 (5 bases). This CDR3 region has 14 residues. CDR1 and CDR2 from the germline V gene are SQVTM and ANQGSEA. The CDR3 loop is CSVVTWGQNAEAFF. CDR3 nucleotides: TGCAGCGTTGTGACTTGGGGCCAGAACGCTGAAGCTTTCTTT.

Concerning this clonotype: One end of the junction varies from germline; a read error may be responsible. V and J are TRBV6-5 and TRBJ2-2, with 8 bases lining up with TRBD2. The CDR3 length is 16 residues. Germline CDR1 is MNHEY and CDR2 is SVGAGI. This CDR3 is CTSSRRLSGITGELFF. CDR3 in DNA: TGTACCAGCAGCAGAAGACTTAGCGGGATCACCGGGGAGCTGTTTTTT.

To note about this clonotype: The germline gene is not matched at one end of the junction; a read error may be the cause. The rearrangement uses TRBV7-9 and TRBJ2-6; D is ambiguous. From germline, CDR1 is SEHNR and CDR2 FQNEAQ (reference sequence). This CDR3 is built from 19 residues. The CDR3 DNA reads TGTGCCAGCAGCTCTATAGATGTCCGACTCGGATCTGGAGCCAACGTCCTGACTTTC. It is translated as CASSSIDVRLGSGANVLTF.

Of note for this clonotype: It is likely a read error, because the conserved phenylalanine at the end of the CDR3 is missing. CDR3 sequence reads: CASRPLAKNIQYI. CDR3 DNA: TGTGCCAGCAGGCCTTTAGCCAAAAACATCCAGTACATC. This chain links TRBV6-5 with TRBJ2-4, with D unclear. This CDR3 contains 13 residues. The germline CDR1 and CDR2 sequences are MNHEY and SVGAGI.

Points on this clonotype: A much larger clonotype is one base distant, so this may be a read error. The CDR3 spells CASSQDLAGRGMDQPKHF. The CDR3 region has the DNA TGCGCCAGCAGCCAAGATCTCGCAGGCAGGGGAATGGATCAGCCCAAGCATTTT. The chain uses TRBV4-1 and TRBJ1-5, with a tentative D call TRBD1 (6 bases). Germline-derived CDR1 and CDR2 are MGHRA and YSYEKL. This CDR3 has 18 residues.

The chain has TRBV11-3 and TRBJ2-5, with D possibly being TRBD2 (6 bases). With 4 bases removed from V and 4 bases from J, the gap between germline ends came to 13 bases. The germline V gene has CDR1 SGHNT and CDR2 YENEEA. The CDR3 contains 14 residues. The CDR3 sequence is CASSSSWEAETQYF. CDR3 nucleotides: TGTGCCAGCAGCTCCAGCTGGGAGGCAGAGACCCAGTACTTC.

Points on this clonotype: This may stem from a read error, because a much larger clone lies one nucleotide away. The chain uses TRBV6-1 and TRBJ2-1, with D perhaps assigned TRBD1 or TRBD2 (6 bases each). The germline V gene encodes CDR1 MNHNS and CDR2 SASEGT. The CDR3 sequence is 15 residues long. This chain's CDR3 is CASSPDSGSYNDQFF. In nucleotides, the CDR3 is TGTGCCAGCAGCCCGGACAGCGGGTCCTACAATGATCAGTTCTTC.

This chain connects TRBV20-1 to TRBJ2-5, with D perhaps matching TRBD2 (6 bases). Germline assignment: CDR1 DFQATT and CDR2 SNEGSKA (reference sequence). V lost 8 bases, J lost 3 bases, and 25 bases lay in between. This CDR3 region has 16 residues. CDR3 nucleotides: TGCAGTACTCCCGGGACTCTCGCCCCGCGAGAAGAGACCCAGTACTTC. Translated, it gives CSTPGTLAPREETQYF.

A note on this clonotype: A read error may be the cause here, since a much bigger clone is one base away. The chain recombines TRBV29-1 with TRBJ1-1; a possible D gene is TRBD1 (5 bases). Germline V gives CDR1 SQVTM, CDR2 ANQGSEA. The V and J ends lost 3 bases and 7 bases respectively, with 9 bases between them. This CDR3 region has 11 residues. CDR3: CSVEGTFEAFF. CDR3 bases: TGCAGCGTTGAGGGGACGTTTGAAGCTTTCTTT.

As concerns this clonotype: This may stem from a read error, because a much larger clone lies one nucleotide away. The chain recombines TRBV12-3 or TRBV12-4 with TRBJ1-1; D perhaps matches TRBD1 (6 bases). CDR3 length: 19 amino acids. Trimming removed 7 bases from V and 2 bases from J, with 29 bases in between. CDR3 bases: TGTGCCAGCACCTTAGGGGGGGGCCTTACACCTTACCCTAACACTGAAGCTTTCTTT. Protein sequence: CASTLGGGLTPYPNTEAFF.

This clonotype was recorded at least ten times. The genes are TRBV11-1 and TRBJ2-1; D is unclear. Trimming cost V 5 bases and J 4 bases, with 9 bases left between them. The CDR3 has 13 amino acids. The V gene's germline CDR1 is SGHAT and CDR2 FQDESV (reference sequence). The CDR3 coding sequence is TGTGCCAGCAGCCCCTACCTATACAATGAGCAGTTCTTC. As protein: CASSPYLYNEQFF.

Details on this clonotype: Germline and junction disagree at one end, which may indicate a read error. The rearrangement joins TRBV11-2 to TRBJ2-5, with D unresolved. CDR1 is SGHAT and CDR2 is FQNNGV in the germline V gene. CDR3 size: 14 residues. CDR3 amino acids: CASSLNSVQETQYF. The CDR3, as DNA: TGTGCCAGCAGCCTAAACAGTGTCCAAGAGACACAGTACTTC.

With respect to this clonotype: An end of the junction differs from the germline gene, which may be a read error. This chain uses TRBV11-3 with TRBJ2-1, with D unclear. Germline CDR1 SGHNT, CDR2 YENEEA. The length of the CDR3 is 13 residues. The CDR3 spells CAGSPTPGNEQLF. CDR3 sequence (DNA): TGTGCCGGCAGCCCCACGCCTGGCAATGAGCAGTTATTC.

The J gene is TRBJ1-2, the V gene TRBV7-3; D call uncertain. The CDR3 spans 15 residues. With 0 bases removed from V and 7 bases from J, the gap between germline ends came to 15 bases. The germline V gene encodes CDR1 SGHTA and CDR2 FQGTGA. The CDR3: CASSLTGGDLGGYTF. DNA for the CDR3: TGTGCCAGCAGCTTAACTGGCGGTGACCTGGGTGGCTACACCTTC.

The rearrangement uses TRBV29-1 and TRBJ1-2, with D perhaps TRBD1 (6 bases). Trimming pared 8 bases from V and 9 bases from J, leaving 22 bases between. Germline CDR1 SQVTM, CDR2 ANQGSEA. The CDR3 is 13 residues long. CDR3 sequence: CSSSDSRAYSYTF. The DNA of the CDR3 is TGCAGCTCTTCGGACAGTCGGGCGTATAGCTACACCTTC.

Remarks on this clonotype: At one end, the junction sequence differs from germline, possibly due to a read error. This rearrangement joins TRBV11-2 to TRBJ2-1; 7 bases fit TRBD2. The CDR3 spans 16 residues. CDR1 and CDR2 from the germline V gene are SGHAT and FQNNGV. CDR3 DNA sequence: TGTGCCAACAGCCGCGGGCTGGGGGGGAGACACAATAAGCGGTTCTTC. Amino acid sequence: CANSRGLGGRHNKRFF.

The V gene is TRBV20-1, the J gene TRBJ2-1, with D perhaps given as TRBD1 or TRBD2 (5 bases each). Trimming took off 3 bases at V and 9 bases at J, with 18 bases between the two ends. Germline values: CDR1 DFQATT, CDR2 SNEGSKA (reference sequence). The CDR3 is made up of 14 amino acids. CDR3 sequence reads: CSASGATCGTEQFF. The DNA for the CDR3 is TGCAGTGCTAGCGGGGCGACTTGCGGTACTGAGCAGTTCTTC.

In this sample, this clonotype turned up many times. The V and J genes are TRBV5-4 and TRBJ2-3; the match to TRBD2 covers 7 bases. This CDR3 region has 15 residues. With 4 bases clipped from V and 5 bases from J, the junction kept 10 bases outside the gene matches. Germline CDR1 SGHNT, CDR2 YYREEE (reference sequence). CDR3: CASSPPGGGGDTQYF. Written as DNA, the CDR3 is TGTGCCAGCAGCCCCCCGGGCGGGGGAGGAGATACGCAGTATTTT.

About this clonotype: Compared with germline, one end of the junction differs, possibly owing to a read error. This chain joins TRBV19 and TRBJ2-3, with 10 bases that match TRBD2. This CDR3 has 16 amino acids. Germline-derived CDR1 and CDR2 are LNHDA and SQIVND (reference sequence). Here the CDR3 DNA reads TGTGCCAGTAGTATTGGAGCGGGAGGGCCGACAGATGCGCAGTATTTT. The encoded protein is CASSIGAGGPTDAQYF.

This clonotype was seen only a few times. J is TRBJ1-1 and V is TRBV7-9; the D is unclear. The germline gives CDR1 SEHNR, CDR2 FQNEAQ (reference sequence). The CDR3 covers 13 residues. Trimming removed 1 base at V and 8 bases at J, with 11 bases between. This CDR3 reads CASSLGAEEEAFF. The CDR3 bases are TGTGCCAGCAGCTTAGGGGCTGAAGAAGAAGCTTTCTTT.

In regard to this clonotype: A read error may account for a junction end that differs from germline. The CDR3 spells CSAKCLRQFF. CDR3 sequence (DNA): TGTAGTGCTAAATGCTTGAGGCAGTTCTTC. V usage is TRBV20-1 and J usage is TRBJ2-1; D unclear. CDR3 size: 10 residues. Per the germline V gene, CDR1 is DFQATT and CDR2 is SNEGSKA (reference sequence).

This clonotype is a singleton in its sample. This may be a read error: a much more frequent sequence differs by one nucleotide. The chain carries TRBV4-3 and TRBJ2-4, with 8 bases lining up with TRBD1. The CDR3 is made up of 14 amino acids. Germline V gene lookup returns CDR1 LGHNA and CDR2 YSLEER. CDR3 amino acids: CASSQRTGKDIQHF. The CDR3 DNA reads as TGCGCCAGCAGCCAACGGACAGGGAAGGACATTCAGCACTTC.

Remarks on this clonotype: Sequence at one end of the junction differs from germline and may be a read error. The chain recombines TRBV13 with TRBJ2-7; D uncertain. The germline CDR1 and CDR2 sequences are PRHDT and FYEKMQ (reference sequence). The CDR3 runs 15 residues. The CDR3 DNA follows: TGTGCCAACAGCTTAGGCCAGGTAGCCTCCTACGAGCAGTACTTC. It encodes CANSLGQVASYEQYF.

As to this clonotype: At one boundary the junction diverges from the germline segment, which might be a read error. The J gene is TRBJ2-6, the V gene TRBV20-1; the D gene is possibly TRBD1 (5 bases). The germline gives CDR1 DFQATT, CDR2 SNEGSKA (reference sequence). The CDR3 has 13 amino acids. CDR3 bases: TGCAGTGCTACTAGTACTGGGGCCAATGTCCTGACTTTC. The encoded protein is CSATSTGANVLTF.

V usage is TRBV20-1 and J usage is TRBJ2-2; D ambiguous. CDR1 and CDR2 from the germline V gene are DFQATT and SNEGSKA (reference sequence). V lost 3 bases, J lost 4 bases, and 9 bases lay in between. CDR3 length: 13 residues. The CDR3 here is CSASPMGTGELFF. CDR3 DNA sequence: TGCAGTGCTAGTCCCATGGGCACCGGGGAGCTGTTTTTT.